This T cell receptor (beta chain) is drawn from a study of blood T cells in healthy people across ages. The individuals who served as donors were healthy Caucasians living in Russia, aged roughly 6 to 100. The sample, approximately 11 milliliters of peripheral blood, was drawn from each donor. Together with a sample-barcoded 5' primer, a J-beta primer mix was included in a second PCR lasting 7 to 11 cycles. A single record per CDR3 protein comes from TCRdb applying MiXCR to the 5' RACE reads. The sample lists some 1.8 million distinct CDR3 sequences, approximately 40% occurring once. This clonotype was sampled from a human donor in good health. Sequencing was performed on blood.

The CDR3 is CSVGWTGGPEQFF. In DNA form, the CDR3 reads TGCAGCGTTGGATGGACGGGGGGGCCTGAGCAGTTCTTC. The chain recombines TRBV29-1 with TRBJ2-1, with 8 bases identical to TRBD2. V lost 4 bases to trimming and J lost 9 bases; unmatched junction nucleotides: 8. This CDR3 contains 13 residues. Germline-derived CDR1 and CDR2 are SQVTM and ANQGSEA.